The 24 T cell receptor beta chains below all came from one sample that was sequenced in a study of T cells in Graves' hyperthyroidism and ophthalmopathy. It was RNA transcripts that yielded the amplified TCR beta CDR3 regions. First-round RT-PCR targeting the TCR CDR3 was performed with the HTBI primer set. TCRdb redid the calling of the multiplex PCR reads with MiXCR, one entry per CDR3 protein. The sample carries roughly 380,000 distinct CDR3 sequences, about 15% recorded once. Sequencing was performed on blood. These TCRs come from a woman aged 55-75 years with Graves' hyperthyroidism.

Ten or more counts support this clonotype. This chain links TRBV3-1 with TRBJ2-5; no clear D gene. This CDR3 spans 13 amino acids. Trimming took 7 bases from V and 0 from J, leaving 9 bases between them. The germline gives CDR1 LGHDT, CDR2 YNNKEL (reference sequence). The CDR3: CASTTTDQETQYF. The CDR3 bases are TGTGCCAGCACCACCACAGACCAAGAGACCCAGTACTTC.

The sample holds many counts of this clonotype. The V call is TRBV12-3 or TRBV12-4, the J call TRBJ2-1; D gene ambiguous. V lost 5 bases, J lost 1 base, and 12 bases lay in between. This CDR3 is 15 amino acids long. The CDR3 coding sequence is TGTGCCAGCAGTCGACTGACTGGGTCCTACAATGAGCAGTTCTTC. Translated, it gives CASSRLTGSYNEQFF.

This clonotype has a count of ten or more. The genes are TRBV6-1 and TRBJ1-2; D remains unclear. Germline CDR1 MNHNS, CDR2 SASEGT. V shed 7 bases and J shed 7 bases, with 22 bases lying between them. The CDR3 contains 15 residues. The CDR3 DNA is TGTGCCAGCATCCCCTCCGCCACAAGGGCTTCTGGCTACACCTTC. Its protein product is CASIPSATRASGYTF.

The chain recombines TRBV5-5 with TRBJ1-6; D remains ambiguous. The length of the CDR3 is 16 residues. CDR1 is SGHKS and CDR2 is YYEKEE in the germline V gene (reference sequence). V was pared by 4 bases and J by 9 bases, with 20 bases between. The DNA of the CDR3 is TGTGCCAGCAGCCGAGGAGTGTCGGTCGAAGTTTCACCCCTCCACTTT. Its translation is CASSRGVSVEVSPLHF.

This clonotype was observed many times. This CDR3 reads CASSWTGQASYEQYF. The CDR3 coding sequence is TGCGCCAGCAGCTGGACGGGACAGGCCTCCTACGAGCAGTACTTC. The chain carries TRBV5-1 and TRBJ2-7; 8 bases are shared with TRBD1. V shed 3 bases and J 0 bases; nucleotides not matched to a gene: 5. From germline, CDR1 is SGHRS and CDR2 YFSETQ. The CDR3 contains 15 residues. Full variable domain (outside the CDR3, taken from reference TRBV5-1 and TRBJ2-7): KAGVTQTPRYLIKTRGQQVTLSCSPISGHRSVSWYQQTPGQGLQFLFEYFSETQRNKGNFPGRFSGRQFSNSRSEMNVSTLELGDSALYLCASSWTGQASYEQYFGPGTRLTVT.

This chain links TRBV15 with TRBJ1-5; D possibly corresponds to TRBD1 (5 bases). Germline V lookup: CDR1 LNHNV, CDR2 YYDKDF (reference sequence). The CDR3 is 16 residues long. Trimming left V 0 bases short and J 0 bases short, with 9 bases between. DNA for the CDR3: TGTGCCACCAGCAGAGATCGACAGAATAGCAATCAGCCCCAGCATTTT. Residues: CATSRDRQNSNQPQHF.

This clonotype appeared many times. The chain is built from TRBV10-3 and TRBJ2-3, with 12 positions matching TRBD2. The CDR3 extends over 16 amino acids. From germline, CDR1 is ENHRY and CDR2 SYGVKD. The V segment lost 4 bases and the J segment 1 base; nucleotides outside the gene matches: 3. Written as DNA, the CDR3 is TGTGCCATCAGTGCTTCTAGCGGGAGGGGCACAGATACGCAGTATTTT. It translates to CAISASSGRGTDTQYF.

This clonotype was recorded many times. V usage is TRBV7-8 and J usage is TRBJ2-3, with 7 bases fitting TRBD2. J gave up 3 bases and V 5 bases, and 11 bases lay outside the gene matches. This CDR3 is 16 amino acids long. CDR1 is SGHVS and CDR2 is FQNEAQ in the germline V gene. The chain's CDR3 is CASSQRGAGATDTQYF. The CDR3 DNA sequence: TGTGCCAGCAGCCAAAGGGGTGCGGGAGCGACAGATACGCAGTATTTT.

CDR3 in DNA: TGTGCCAGCAGCCTCCCCCCAGTCTCCTACGAGCAGTACTTC. It translates to CASSLPPVSYEQYF. V is TRBV7-8 and J is TRBJ2-7; D is unclear. CDR3 length: 14 amino acids. V lost 5 bases, J lost 0 bases, and 11 bases lay in between. Germline lookup yields CDR1 SGHVS and CDR2 FQNEAQ.

This clonotype was counted ten times or more. This chain uses TRBV24-1 with TRBJ1-2; D is perhaps TRBD1 (5 bases). V was clipped by 2 bases and J by 5 bases, with 11 bases between them. The CDR3 runs 14 residues. Germline CDR1 KGHDR, CDR2 SFDVKD. The CDR3 nucleotides are TGTGCCACCAGTGATTCGGACAAGACATATGGCTACACCTTC. This codes for CATSDSDKTYGYTF.

Ten or more counts support this clonotype. The chain is built from TRBV5-1 and TRBJ1-1, with TRBD1 matching over 9 bases. V was pared by 5 bases and J by 4 bases, with 0 bases of the junction left unmatched. Germline CDR1 is SGHRS and CDR2 is YFSETQ. The CDR3 loop spans 12 amino acids. The CDR3 nucleotides are TGCGCCAGCAGACAGGGGGCCACTGAAGCTTTCTTT. Translation gives CASRQGATEAFF. Full variable domain (outside the CDR3, taken from reference TRBV5-1 and TRBJ1-1): KAGVTQTPRYLIKTRGQQVTLSCSPISGHRSVSWYQQTPGQGLQFLFEYFSETQRNKGNFPGRFSGRQFSNSRSEMNVSTLELGDSALYLCASRQGATEAFFGQGTRLTVV.

There are many counts of this clonotype. DNA of the CDR3: TGTGCCAGCTCACCCCCGCCGAGGACTAGCGGGAGACCCGAGCAGTACTTC. Its protein product is CASSPPPRTSGRPEQYF. The chain has TRBV18 and TRBJ2-7, with 13 bases fitting TRBD2. With V trimmed by 3 bases and J by 6 bases, 11 bases remained unmatched. CDR3 length: 17 amino acids. Germline V CDR1 and CDR2: KGHSH, LQKENI.

On this clonotype itself: A much larger clone differs by one base, so this may be a read error. The missing conserved phenylalanine or tryptophan at the end of this CDR3 makes a read error likely. This chain joins TRBV28 and TRBJ2-7; D perhaps matches TRBD1 (5 bases). The germline V gene has CDR1 MDHEN and CDR2 SYDVKM. The CDR3 contains 14 residues. The germline V and J ends were trimmed by 5 bases and 0 bases, with 11 bases remaining between them. The DNA of the CDR3 is TGTGCCAGCAGTGGCCAGGGCGACTCCTACGAGCAGTACCTC. Encoded protein: CASSGQGDSYEQYL.

At least ten counts were recorded for this clonotype. The V call is TRBV28, the J call TRBJ2-7; unclear D gene. Germline loops: CDR1 MDHEN, CDR2 SYDVKM. CDR3 length equals 12 residues. Trimming removed 8 bases from V and 4 bases from J, with 12 bases in between. In DNA form, the CDR3 reads TGTGCCAGCCGTGCGATCGATTACGAGCAGTACTTC. Translated, it gives CASRAIDYEQYF.

This clonotype has more than one count but fewer than ten. It may be a read error: a sequence one base away is much more abundant. The chain couples TRBV18 to TRBJ1-5; D unresolved. CDR3 size: 14 residues. Germline V gives CDR1 KGHSH, CDR2 LQKENI. Trimming removed 5 bases at V and 0 bases at J, with 8 bases between. The CDR3 here is CASSSIHSNQPQHF. CDR3 coding DNA: TGTGCCAGCTCATCTATCCATAGCAATCAGCCCCAGCATTTT.

The CDR3 DNA reads TGCGCCAGCAGGGAGACAGGGGAAGGCGAGCAGTACTTC. It is translated as CASRETGEGEQYF. The chain joins TRBV10-2 to TRBJ2-7; TRBD1 agrees at 8 bases. CDR3 length: 13 residues. The germline V gene has CDR1 WSHSY and CDR2 SAAADI. V lost 6 bases and J lost 6; bases outside the gene matches: 7.

This clonotype appeared many times. V gene TRBV7-2 combines with J gene TRBJ1-2, with TRBD1 as a possible D gene (5 bases). Trimming shortened V by 5 bases and J by 1 base, and 17 bases separated the two germline ends. Per germline, CDR1 SGHTA and CDR2 FQGNSA. This CDR3 contains 16 residues. Here the CDR3 reads CASSHKGPTNNYGYTF. The CDR3 nucleotides are TGTGCCAGCAGCCATAAGGGACCGACCAATAACTATGGCTACACCTTC. The full variable domain, its missing parts supplied by reference TRBV7-2 and TRBJ1-2, is GAGVSQSPSNKVTEKGKDVELRCDPISGHTALYWYRQSLGQGLEFLIYFQGNSAPDKSGLPSDRFSAERTGGSVSTLTIQRTQQEDSAVYLCASSHKGPTNNYGYTFGSGTRLTVV.

This clonotype was found many times. The genes are TRBV12-3 or TRBV12-4 and TRBJ1-2, with 9 bases identical to TRBD1. V trimming: 7 bases; J trimming: 4 bases; junction bases outside the gene matches: 10. The CDR3 totals 15 residues. CDR3 DNA: TGTGCCAGCAACGATGGGACAGGGTACGGCTATGGCTACACCTTC. Residues: CASNDGTGYGYGYTF.

The chain recombines TRBV4-1 with TRBJ2-5; D unclear. The CDR3 consists of 13 residues. Germline loops: CDR1 MGHRA, CDR2 YSYEKL. The V end was cut by 8 bases, the J end by 5 bases, with 15 bases between. The CDR3 sequence: CASRAWTGETQYF. CDR3 DNA sequence: TGCGCCAGCCGCGCATGGACGGGTGAGACCCAGTACTTC.

This clonotype appeared many times. The chain couples TRBV12-3 or TRBV12-4 to TRBJ1-6; TRBD1 aligns across 7 bases. J lost 2 bases, V lost 4 bases, and 8 bases had no gene match. The CDR3 is 17 amino acids. DNA for the CDR3: TGTGCCAGCAGTTCCAGACAGGGATTCACCTATAATTCACCCCTCCACTTT. Its translation is CASSSRQGFTYNSPLHF.

This clonotype was seen a few times. J is TRBJ2-5 and V is TRBV5-1; D unresolved. Looked up from germline, CDR1 is SGHRS and CDR2 is YFSETQ. The germline V and J ends were trimmed by 4 bases and 5 bases, with 15 bases remaining between them. This CDR3 region has 14 residues. CDR3 in amino acids: CASSQEYYGETQYF. In DNA form, the CDR3 reads TGCGCCAGCAGCCAGGAATATTACGGGGAGACCCAGTACTTC.

The rearrangement joins TRBV27 to TRBJ1-1; possible D gene TRBD1, 6 bases. The CDR3 is made up of 14 amino acids. The V gene's germline CDR1 is MNHEY and CDR2 SMNVEV (reference sequence). Trimming stripped 4 bases from V and 4 bases from J, with 13 bases between. Here the CDR3 reads CASSSAGAVTEAFF. The DNA for the CDR3 is TGTGCCAGCAGTTCGGCGGGGGCGGTCACTGAAGCTTTCTTT.

The chain couples TRBV25-1 to TRBJ2-5, with TRBD2 identical over 9 bases. Germline CDR1 MGHDK, CDR2 SYGVNS. The CDR3 covers 15 residues. V was clipped by 5 bases and J by 5 bases; unmatched bases: 9. Here the CDR3 reads CASSYSGRFLETQYF. Written as DNA, the CDR3 is TGTGCCAGCAGTTATAGCGGGAGATTCCTTGAGACCCAGTACTTC.

On this clonotype: One base away lies a much larger clone, so this may be a sequencing read error. Written as DNA, the CDR3 is TGCAGCCCAACGCTGACAGATGGGGCCCAGTACTTC. Its protein is CSPTLTDGAQYF. The V and J genes are TRBV20-1 and TRBJ2-5; the D gene is possibly TRBD1 (5 bases). CDR1 and CDR2 from the germline V gene are DFQATT and SNEGSKA (reference sequence). The CDR3 spans 12 residues.